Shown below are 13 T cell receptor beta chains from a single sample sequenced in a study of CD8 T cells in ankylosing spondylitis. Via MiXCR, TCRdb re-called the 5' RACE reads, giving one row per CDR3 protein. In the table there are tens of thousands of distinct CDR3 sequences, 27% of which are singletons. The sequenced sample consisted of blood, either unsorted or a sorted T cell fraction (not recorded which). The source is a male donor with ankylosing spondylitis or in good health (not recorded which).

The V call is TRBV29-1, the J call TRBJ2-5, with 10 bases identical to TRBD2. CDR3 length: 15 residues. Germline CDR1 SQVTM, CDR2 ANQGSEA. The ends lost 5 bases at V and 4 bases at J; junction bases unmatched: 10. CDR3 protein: CSVPPDSGGVETQYF. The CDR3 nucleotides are TGCAGCGTTCCCCCCGACAGCGGGGGGGTAGAGACCCAGTACTTC.

This CDR3 is CASSRLGEGGEKLFF. In nucleotides, the CDR3 is TGTGCCAGCAGCAGACTGGGGGAGGGGGGTGAAAAACTGTTTTTT. The J gene is TRBJ1-4, the V gene TRBV7-2; weak D call: TRBD1 (6 bases). V gave up 5 bases and J gave up 7 bases, with 17 bases separating them. The CDR3 totals 15 residues. Germline V CDR1 and CDR2: SGHTA, FQGNSA. The full variable domain, with the rest looked up from reference TRBV7-2 and TRBJ1-4, is GAGVSQSPSNKVTEKGKDVELRCDPISGHTALYWYRQSLGQGLEFLIYFQGNSAPDKSGLPSDRFSAERTGGSVSTLTIQRTQQEDSAVYLCASSRLGEGGEKLFFGSGTQLSVL.

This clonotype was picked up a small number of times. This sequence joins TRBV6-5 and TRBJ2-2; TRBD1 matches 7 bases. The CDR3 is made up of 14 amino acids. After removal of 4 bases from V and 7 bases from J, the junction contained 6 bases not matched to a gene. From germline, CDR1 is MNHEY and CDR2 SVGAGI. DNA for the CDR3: TGTGCCAGCAGTTTTACAGGGGTCCACGGGGAGCTGTTTTTT. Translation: CASSFTGVHGELFF.

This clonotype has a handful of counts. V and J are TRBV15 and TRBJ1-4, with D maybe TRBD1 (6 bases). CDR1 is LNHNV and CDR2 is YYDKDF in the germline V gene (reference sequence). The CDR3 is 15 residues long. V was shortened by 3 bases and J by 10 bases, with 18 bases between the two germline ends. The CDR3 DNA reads TGTGCCACCAGCAGGGACGAGGGGGAAGGAGGAAAACTGTTTTTT. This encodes CATSRDEGEGGKLFF.

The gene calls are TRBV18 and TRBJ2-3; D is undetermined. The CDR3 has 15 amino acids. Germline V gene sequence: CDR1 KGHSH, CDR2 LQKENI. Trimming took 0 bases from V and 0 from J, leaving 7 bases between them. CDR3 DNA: TGTGCCAGCTCACCACCAGAGACTAGCACAGATACGCAGTATTTT. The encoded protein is CASSPPETSTDTQYF.

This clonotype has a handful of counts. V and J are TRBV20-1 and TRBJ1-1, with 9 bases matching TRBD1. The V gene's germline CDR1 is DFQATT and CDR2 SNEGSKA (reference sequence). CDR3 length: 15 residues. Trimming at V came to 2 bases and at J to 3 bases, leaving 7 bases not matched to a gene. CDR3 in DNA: TGCAGTGCTAGATCCCCCGACAGGGGGGACACTGAAGCTTTCTTT. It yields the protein CSARSPDRGDTEAFF.

CDR3 in DNA: TGTGCCAGCAGTCAGGGGGCCTACATGAACACTGAAGCTTTCTTT. This codes for CASSQGAYMNTEAFF. The chain uses TRBV6-2 or TRBV6-3 and TRBJ1-1, with 8 bases aligning to TRBD1. Germline lookup yields CDR1 MNHEY and CDR2 SVGEGT. The J segment lost 0 bases and the V segment lost 5 bases, leaving 5 bases of the junction unmatched. The CDR3 has 15 residues.

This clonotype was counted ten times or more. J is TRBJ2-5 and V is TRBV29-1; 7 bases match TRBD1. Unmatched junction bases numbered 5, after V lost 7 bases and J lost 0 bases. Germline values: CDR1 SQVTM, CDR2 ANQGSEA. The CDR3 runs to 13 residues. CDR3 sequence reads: CSAMTGNQETQYF. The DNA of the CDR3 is TGCAGCGCCATGACAGGGAACCAAGAGACCCAGTACTTC. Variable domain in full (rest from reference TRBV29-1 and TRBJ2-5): SAVISQKPSRDICQRGTSLTIQCQVDSQVTMMFWYRQQPGQSLTLIATANQGSEATYESGFVIDKFPISRPNLTFSTLTVSNMSPEDSSIYLCSAMTGNQETQYFGPGTRLLVL.

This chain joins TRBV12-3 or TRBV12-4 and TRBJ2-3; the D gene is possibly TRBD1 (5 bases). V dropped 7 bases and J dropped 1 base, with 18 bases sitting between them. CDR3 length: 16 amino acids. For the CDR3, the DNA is TGTGCCAGCACCACTCACGACAGACATGGCACAGATACGCAGTATTTT. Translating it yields CASTTHDRHGTDTQYF.

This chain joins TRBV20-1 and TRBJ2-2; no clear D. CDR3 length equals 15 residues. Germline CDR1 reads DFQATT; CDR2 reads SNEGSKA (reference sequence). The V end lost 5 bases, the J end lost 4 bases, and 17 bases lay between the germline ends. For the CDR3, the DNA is TGCAGTGCTCACGGACCAGCTAACCCCACCGGGGAGCTGTTTTTT. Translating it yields CSAHGPANPTGELFF.

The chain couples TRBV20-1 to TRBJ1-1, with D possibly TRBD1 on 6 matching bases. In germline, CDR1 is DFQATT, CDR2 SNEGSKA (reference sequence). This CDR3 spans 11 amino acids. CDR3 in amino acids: CRTGIGTEAFF. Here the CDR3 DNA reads TGCAGGACAGGTATTGGAACTGAAGCTTTCTTT.

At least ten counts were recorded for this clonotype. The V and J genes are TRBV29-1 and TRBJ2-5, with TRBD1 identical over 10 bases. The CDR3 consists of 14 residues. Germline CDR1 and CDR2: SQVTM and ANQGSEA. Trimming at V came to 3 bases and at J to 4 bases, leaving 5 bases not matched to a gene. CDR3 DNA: TGCAGCGTTGAGGGGACAGGGGTCAGAGAGACCCAGTACTTC. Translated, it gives CSVEGTGVRETQYF.

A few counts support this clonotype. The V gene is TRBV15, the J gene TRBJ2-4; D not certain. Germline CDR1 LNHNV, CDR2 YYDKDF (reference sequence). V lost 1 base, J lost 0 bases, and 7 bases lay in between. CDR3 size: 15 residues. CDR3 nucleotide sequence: TGTGCCACCAGCAGAGTTGGAATAGCCAAAAACATTCAGTACTTC. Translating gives CATSRVGIAKNIQYF.